This T cell receptor (beta chain) was sequenced in a study of shared clonotypes between healthy human individuals. V was pared by 4 bases and J by 3 bases, with 18 bases between. This CDR3 has 16 residues. Germline CDR1 MNHNY, CDR2 SVGAGI (reference sequence). In the naive CD8 group, cells lacked CD45RO and were positively selected for CCR7, so terminally differentiated effector memory CD45RA+ cells were left out. This clone was counted once. Produced via immunoSEQ multiplex PCR; TCRdb's table is partial and in-frame only. This sample has around 2,100,000 clones, with over 85% found just once. Sample: naive CD8+ T cells sorted from blood. J is TRBJ2-5 and V is TRBV6-6; D gene unclear. This clonotype was sampled from a man younger than 30 in good health. The CDR3, as DNA: TGTGCCAGCAGTTCCTTTATCGGCCAGCGAAAAGAGACCCAGTACTTC. Amino acids: CASSSFIGQRKETQYF.